Included here is one TCR beta chain sequence, with context. The antigen it recognizes is unknown. No quality values exist for individual bases; no much larger clone is one base distant. TCRbeta CDR3 regions were amplified from genomic DNA using the immunoSEQ Assay, a bias-controlled multiplex PCR. Processing in the source paper ran as follows. The number of nucleated cells in each sample was estimated from the amplification of reference gene primers within the assay. Sequence reads were collapsed and filtered to measure the absolute abundance of every unique TCRbeta CDR3 rearrangement. For each sample, productive Simpson clonality was calculated by taking the square root of Simpson's diversity index across productive rearrangements. Sourced from immuneACCESS, this table was stored by TCRdb with only in-frame sequences that have V and J called. A share of the clones is absent; for the studies checked, an unresolved V gene accounts for under half, and the remainder has no known explanation. V, J and clone size are taken as reported in that table, and D and trimming were inferred from the DNA itself. For this sample there are 210,000 or so clones; around 85% appear just once. The top ten hold about 2.2% of the sample.

This sample was included in a study of blood T cell repertoires in COVID-19 (TCRdb year 2020). For the study in its entirety: Collaborator samples came from the United States, Italy and Spain and covered acute and convalescent phases of COVID-19. The prospective study material was composed of cDNA or gDNA derived from T cells, B-cell-depleted T cells, or PBMCs. Subjects who had been exposed to COVID-19, were actively infected with it, or had recovered from it provided the deeply sampled blood TCRbeta repertoires that made up the dataset. The repertoires were released in a freely available public database intended as a resource for research on the immune response to SARS-CoV-2. Samples came from the ongoing ImmuneRACE study (first 160 participants) plus 1,254 subjects from 6 global collaborators. Nearly every sample came with metadata listing a de-identified subject ID, COVID-19 status, age in years and sex. HLA class I and class II types, where available, came from metadata supplied by the sample provider rather than from assay-based typing. Here is what the overall study found, with its caveats: How much clinical and demographic metadata was included differed by source and by participant, and the metadata was provided uncurated.

The germline V gene (reference sequence) gives CDR1 as SGHNT and CDR2 as YYREEE. Trimming at the junction amounts to 1 base on V and 2 bases on J, and the germline ends lie 13 bases apart. The CDR3 covers 15 residues, taking in both the cysteine and the phenylalanine. CDR3 DNA is the only sequence kept; it has 45 bases, read in frame from the first base. The collaborating institutions used their own protocols to collect whole blood in K2EDTA tubes. For TCRbeta analysis, collaborators shipped samples in one of three forms: frozen whole blood, isolated PBMCs, or DNA extracted from either of those sample types.

The rearrangement joined TRBV5-4 to TRBJ2-7; a weak D assignment points to TRBD1 (6 bases agree). This clonotype was sampled from a woman aged 50 to 60 with acute or convalescent COVID-19. The sample taken for sequencing was peripheral blood. The DNA sequence is as follows: TGTGCCAGCAGCTTGCGGGGACATTTGGCCTACGAGCAGTACTTC. Translated, this is CASSLRGHLAYEQYF.